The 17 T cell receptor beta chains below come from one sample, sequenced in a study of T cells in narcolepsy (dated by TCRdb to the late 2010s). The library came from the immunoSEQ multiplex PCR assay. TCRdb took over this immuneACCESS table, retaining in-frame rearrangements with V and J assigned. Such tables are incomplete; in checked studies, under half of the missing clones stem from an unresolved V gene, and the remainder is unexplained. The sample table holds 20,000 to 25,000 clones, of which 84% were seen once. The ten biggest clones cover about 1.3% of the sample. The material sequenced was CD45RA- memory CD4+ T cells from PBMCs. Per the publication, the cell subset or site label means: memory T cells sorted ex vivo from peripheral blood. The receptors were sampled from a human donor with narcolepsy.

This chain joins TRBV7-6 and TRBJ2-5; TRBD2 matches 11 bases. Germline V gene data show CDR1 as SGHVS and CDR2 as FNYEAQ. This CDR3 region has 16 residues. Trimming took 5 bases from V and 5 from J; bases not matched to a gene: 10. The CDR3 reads CASSLPTSGNVETQYF. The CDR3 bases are TGTGCCAGCAGCCTCCCGACTAGCGGGAATGTGGAGACCCAGTACTTC.

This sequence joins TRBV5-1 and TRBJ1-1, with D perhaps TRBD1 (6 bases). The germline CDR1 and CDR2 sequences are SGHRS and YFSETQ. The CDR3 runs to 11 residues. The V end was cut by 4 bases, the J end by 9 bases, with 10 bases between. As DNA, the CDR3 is TGCGCCAGCAGCCCCGGACAGAAAGCTTTCTTT. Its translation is CASSPGQKAFF. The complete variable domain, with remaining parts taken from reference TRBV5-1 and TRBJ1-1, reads KAGVTQTPRYLIKTRGQQVTLSCSPISGHRSVSWYQQTPGQGLQFLFEYFSETQRNKGNFPGRFSGRQFSNSRSEMNVSTLELGDSALYLCASSPGQKAFFGQGTRLTVV.

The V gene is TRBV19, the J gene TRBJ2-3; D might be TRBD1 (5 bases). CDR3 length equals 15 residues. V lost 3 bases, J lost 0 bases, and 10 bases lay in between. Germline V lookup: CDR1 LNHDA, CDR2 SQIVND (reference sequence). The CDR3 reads CASSISDTSTDTQYF. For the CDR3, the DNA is TGTGCCAGTAGTATTTCGGACACGAGCACAGATACGCAGTATTTT.

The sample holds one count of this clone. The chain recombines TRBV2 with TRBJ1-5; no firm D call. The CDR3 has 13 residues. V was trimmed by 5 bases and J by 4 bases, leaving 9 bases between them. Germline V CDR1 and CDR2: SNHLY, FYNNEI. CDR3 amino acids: CASSLDSNQPQHF. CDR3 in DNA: TGTGCCAGCAGTCTAGATTCGAATCAGCCCCAGCATTTT.

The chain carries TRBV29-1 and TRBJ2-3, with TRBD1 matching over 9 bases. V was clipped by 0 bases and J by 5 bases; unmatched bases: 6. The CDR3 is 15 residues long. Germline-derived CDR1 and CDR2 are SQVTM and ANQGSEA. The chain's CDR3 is CSVEEGQGNLDTQYF. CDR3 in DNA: TGCAGCGTTGAAGAGGGACAGGGCAATCTAGATACGCAGTATTTT.

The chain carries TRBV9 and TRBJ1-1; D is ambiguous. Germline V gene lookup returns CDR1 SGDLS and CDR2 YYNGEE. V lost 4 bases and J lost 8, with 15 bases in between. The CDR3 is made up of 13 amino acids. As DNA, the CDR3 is TGTGCCAGCAGCCGCCACCTCGCTGGCGAAGCTTTCTTT. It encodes CASSRHLAGEAFF.

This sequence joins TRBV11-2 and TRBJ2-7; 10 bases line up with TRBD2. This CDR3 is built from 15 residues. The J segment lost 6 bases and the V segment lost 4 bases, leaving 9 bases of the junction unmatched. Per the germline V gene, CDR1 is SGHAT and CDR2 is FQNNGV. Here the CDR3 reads CASSSKLAGWGEQYF. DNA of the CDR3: TGTGCCAGCAGCTCGAAACTAGCGGGATGGGGCGAGCAGTACTTC.

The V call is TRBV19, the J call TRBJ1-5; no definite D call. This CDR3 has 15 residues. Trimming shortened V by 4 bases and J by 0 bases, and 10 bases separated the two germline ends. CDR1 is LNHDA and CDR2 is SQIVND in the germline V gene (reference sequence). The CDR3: CASSRNDNSNQPQHF. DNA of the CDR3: TGTGCCAGTAGTAGGAACGACAATAGCAATCAGCCCCAGCATTTT.

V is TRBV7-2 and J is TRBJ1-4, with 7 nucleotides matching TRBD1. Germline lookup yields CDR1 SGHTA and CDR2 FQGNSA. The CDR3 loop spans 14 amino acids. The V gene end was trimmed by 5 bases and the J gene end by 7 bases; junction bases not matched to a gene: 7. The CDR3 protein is CASSIQGRSEKLFF. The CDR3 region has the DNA TGTGCCAGCAGCATACAGGGGAGGAGTGAAAAACTGTTTTTT.

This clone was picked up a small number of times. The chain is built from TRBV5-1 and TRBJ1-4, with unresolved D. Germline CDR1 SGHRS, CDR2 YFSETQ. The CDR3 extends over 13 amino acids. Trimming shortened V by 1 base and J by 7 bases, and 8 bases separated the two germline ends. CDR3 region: CASSLRGREKLFF. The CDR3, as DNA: TGCGCCAGCAGCTTGCGAGGACGTGAAAAACTGTTTTTT. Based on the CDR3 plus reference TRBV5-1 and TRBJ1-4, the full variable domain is KAGVTQTPRYLIKTRGQQVTLSCSPISGHRSVSWYQQTPGQGLQFLFEYFSETQRNKGNFPGRFSGRQFSNSRSEMNVSTLELGDSALYLCASSLRGREKLFFGSGTQLSVL.

The CDR3 bases are TGTGCCAGTAGGGACGGGACCGCCCAAGCCGATACGCAGTATTTT. Translation: CASRDGTAQADTQYF. This sequence joins TRBV19 and TRBJ2-3; D may correspond to TRBD1 or TRBD2 (5 bases each). The CDR3 is made up of 15 amino acids. Germline V CDR1 and CDR2: LNHDA, SQIVND (reference sequence). Trimming removed 6 bases from V and 6 bases from J, with 19 bases in between.

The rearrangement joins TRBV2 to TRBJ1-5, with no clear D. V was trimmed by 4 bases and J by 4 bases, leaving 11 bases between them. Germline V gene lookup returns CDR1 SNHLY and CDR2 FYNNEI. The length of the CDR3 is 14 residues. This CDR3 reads CASSVGIPNQPQHF. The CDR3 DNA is TGTGCCAGCAGTGTAGGGATCCCAAATCAGCCCCAGCATTTT.

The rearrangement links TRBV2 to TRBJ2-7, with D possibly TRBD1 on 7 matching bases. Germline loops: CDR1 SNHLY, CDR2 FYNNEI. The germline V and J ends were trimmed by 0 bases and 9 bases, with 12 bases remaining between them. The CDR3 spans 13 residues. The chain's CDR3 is CASSEALQGGQYF. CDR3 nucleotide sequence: TGTGCCAGCAGTGAAGCGCTTCAGGGGGGGCAGTACTTC.

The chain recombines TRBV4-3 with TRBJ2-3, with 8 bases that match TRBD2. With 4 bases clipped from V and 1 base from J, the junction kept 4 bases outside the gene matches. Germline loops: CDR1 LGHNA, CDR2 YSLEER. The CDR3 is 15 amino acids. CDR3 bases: TGCGCCAGCAGCCCGGGACTAGTGGGCACAGATACGCAGTATTTT. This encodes CASSPGLVGTDTQYF.

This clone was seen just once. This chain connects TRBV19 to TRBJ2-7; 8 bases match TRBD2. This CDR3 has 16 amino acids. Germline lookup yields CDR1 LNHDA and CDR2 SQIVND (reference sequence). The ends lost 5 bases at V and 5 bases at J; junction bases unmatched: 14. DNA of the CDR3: TGTGCCAGTAGTCTCCGGAGCAGCGGGAGAGGGGACGAGCAGTACTTC. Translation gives CASSLRSSGRGDEQYF.

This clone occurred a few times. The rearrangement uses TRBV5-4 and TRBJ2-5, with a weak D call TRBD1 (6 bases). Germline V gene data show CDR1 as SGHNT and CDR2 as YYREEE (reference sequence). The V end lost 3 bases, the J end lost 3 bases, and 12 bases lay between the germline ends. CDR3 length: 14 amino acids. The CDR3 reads CASSSRDTEETQYF. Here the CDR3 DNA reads TGTGCCAGCAGCTCCCGGGACACTGAAGAGACCCAGTACTTC.

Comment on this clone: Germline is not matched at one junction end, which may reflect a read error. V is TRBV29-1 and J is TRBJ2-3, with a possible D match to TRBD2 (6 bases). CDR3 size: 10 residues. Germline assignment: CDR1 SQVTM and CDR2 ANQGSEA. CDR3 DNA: TGCAGCGTTGGAACGGGACTTGTTCATTTT. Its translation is CSVGTGLVHF.